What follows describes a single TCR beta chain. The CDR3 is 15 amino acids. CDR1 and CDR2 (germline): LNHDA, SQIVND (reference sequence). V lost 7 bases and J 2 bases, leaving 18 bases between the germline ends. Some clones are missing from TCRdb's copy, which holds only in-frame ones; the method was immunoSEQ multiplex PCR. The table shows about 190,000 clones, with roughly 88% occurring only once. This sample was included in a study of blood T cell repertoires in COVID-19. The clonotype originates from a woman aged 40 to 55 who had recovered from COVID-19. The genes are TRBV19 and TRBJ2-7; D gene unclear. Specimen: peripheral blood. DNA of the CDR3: TGTGCCAGTAATCTCCAAAGACACCAGACCTACGAGCAGTACTTC. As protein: CASNLQRHQTYEQYF.